This TCR beta chain was sequenced for a study of blood T cell repertoires in COVID-19. Study-wide background: There were acute and convalescent COVID-19 samples, and they came from the United States, Italy and Spain. Sources were T cells, B-cell-depleted T cells, or PBMCs; the material itself was cDNA or gDNA.

This CDR3 spans 13 amino acids. Germline V gives CDR1 SEHNR, CDR2 FQNEAQ (reference sequence). Authors' data handling: Amplifying reference gene primers gave estimates of nucleated cell counts. Libraries were prepared by immunoSEQ multiplex PCR; TCRdb keeps only in-frame clonotypes and omits some of them. D and trimming come from the DNA, and the V and J calls and clone size come from that table. The table has 200,000 or so clones, approximately 87% seen once. Regarding this clone: One junction end does not reproduce the germline sequence, and a read error may be involved.

This sequence originates from a woman aged 70-85 years with acute or convalescent COVID-19. Sequenced input: peripheral blood. The chain joins TRBV7-9 to TRBJ1-1, with D possibly matching TRBD1 (6 bases). The CDR3, as DNA: TGTGCCAGCAGCATCGAGGGGGGGACTGAAGCTTTTTTT. This translates into CASSIEGGTEAFF. The full variable domain, completed using reference TRBV7-9 and TRBJ1-1, is DTGVSQNPRHKITKRGQNVTFRCDPISEHNRLYWYRQTLGQGPEFLTYFQNEAQLEKSRLLSDRFSAERPKGSFSTLEIQRTEQGDSAMYLCASSIEGGTEAFFGQGTRLTVV.